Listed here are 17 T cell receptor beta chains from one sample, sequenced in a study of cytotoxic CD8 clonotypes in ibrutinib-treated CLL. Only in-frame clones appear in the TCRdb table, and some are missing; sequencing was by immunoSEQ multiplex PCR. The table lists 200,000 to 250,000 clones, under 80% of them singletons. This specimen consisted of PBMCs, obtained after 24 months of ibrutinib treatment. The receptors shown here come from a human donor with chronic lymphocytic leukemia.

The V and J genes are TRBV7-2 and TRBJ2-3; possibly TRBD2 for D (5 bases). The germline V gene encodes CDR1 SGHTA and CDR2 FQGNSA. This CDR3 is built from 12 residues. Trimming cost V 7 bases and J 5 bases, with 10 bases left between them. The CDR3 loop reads CASTRERDTQYF. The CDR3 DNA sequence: TGTGCCAGCACCCGGGAACGAGATACGCAGTATTTT.

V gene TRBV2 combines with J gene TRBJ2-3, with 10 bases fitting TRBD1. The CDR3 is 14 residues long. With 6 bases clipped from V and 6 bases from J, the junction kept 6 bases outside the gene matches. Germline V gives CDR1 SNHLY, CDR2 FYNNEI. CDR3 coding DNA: TGTGCCAGCAGGGCCGGGACAGGGGTGGATACGCAGTATTTT. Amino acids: CASRAGTGVDTQYF.

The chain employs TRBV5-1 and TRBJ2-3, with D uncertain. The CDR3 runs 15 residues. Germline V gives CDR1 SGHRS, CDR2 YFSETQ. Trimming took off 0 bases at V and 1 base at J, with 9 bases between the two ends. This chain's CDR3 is CASSLGSIGTDTQYF. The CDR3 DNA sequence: TGCGCCAGCAGCTTGGGTAGCATTGGCACAGATACGCAGTATTTT.

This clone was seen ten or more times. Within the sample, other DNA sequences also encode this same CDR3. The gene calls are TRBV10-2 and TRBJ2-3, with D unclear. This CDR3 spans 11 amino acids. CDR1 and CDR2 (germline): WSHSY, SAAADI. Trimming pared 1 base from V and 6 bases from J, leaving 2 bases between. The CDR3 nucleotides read TGCGCCAGCAGTGAGTTTGATACGCAGTATTTT. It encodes CASSEFDTQYF.

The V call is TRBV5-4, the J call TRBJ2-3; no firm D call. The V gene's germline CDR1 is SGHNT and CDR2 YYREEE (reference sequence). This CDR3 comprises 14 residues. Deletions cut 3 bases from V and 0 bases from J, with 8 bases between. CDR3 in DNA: TGTGCCAGCAGCTCGACGCTCAGCACAGATACGCAGTATTTT. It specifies CASSSTLSTDTQYF.

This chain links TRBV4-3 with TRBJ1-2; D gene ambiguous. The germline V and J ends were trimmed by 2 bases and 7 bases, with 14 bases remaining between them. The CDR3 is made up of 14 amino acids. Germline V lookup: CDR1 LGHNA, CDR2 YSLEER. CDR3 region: CASSQSFTLSGYTF. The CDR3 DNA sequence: TGCGCCAGCAGCCAATCCTTTACACTGTCTGGCTACACCTTC.

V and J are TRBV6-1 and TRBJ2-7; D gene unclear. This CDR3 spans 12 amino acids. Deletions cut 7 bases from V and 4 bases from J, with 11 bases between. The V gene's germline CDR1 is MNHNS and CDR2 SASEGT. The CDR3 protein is CASINREYEQYF. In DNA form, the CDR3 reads TGTGCCAGCATCAACAGAGAATACGAGCAGTACTTC.

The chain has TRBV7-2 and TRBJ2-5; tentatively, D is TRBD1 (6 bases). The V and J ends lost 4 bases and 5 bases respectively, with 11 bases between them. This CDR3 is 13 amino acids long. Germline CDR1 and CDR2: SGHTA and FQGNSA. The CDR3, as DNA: TGTGCCAGCAGCTCCAGGGGATGGGAGACCCAGTACTTC. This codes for CASSSRGWETQYF.

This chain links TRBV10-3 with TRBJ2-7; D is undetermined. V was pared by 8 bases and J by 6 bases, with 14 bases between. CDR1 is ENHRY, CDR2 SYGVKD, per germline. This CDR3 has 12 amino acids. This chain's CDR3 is CAIGRESSEQYF. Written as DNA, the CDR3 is TGTGCCATCGGACGAGAGTCTTCCGAGCAGTACTTC.

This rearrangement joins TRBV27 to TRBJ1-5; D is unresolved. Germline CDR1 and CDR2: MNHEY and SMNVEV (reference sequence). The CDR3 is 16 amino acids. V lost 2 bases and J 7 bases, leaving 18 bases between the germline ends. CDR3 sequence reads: CASSLNGVHLGQPQHF. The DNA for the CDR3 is TGTGCCAGCAGTTTAAATGGTGTCCACCTTGGCCAGCCCCAGCATTTT.

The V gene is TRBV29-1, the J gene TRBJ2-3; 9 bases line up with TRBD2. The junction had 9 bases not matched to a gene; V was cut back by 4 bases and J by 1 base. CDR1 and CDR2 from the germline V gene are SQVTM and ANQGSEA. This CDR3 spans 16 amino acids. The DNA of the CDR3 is TGCAGCGTTGTTAGCGGGAGCACCCTTGGCACAGATACGCAGTATTTT. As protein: CSVVSGSTLGTDTQYF.

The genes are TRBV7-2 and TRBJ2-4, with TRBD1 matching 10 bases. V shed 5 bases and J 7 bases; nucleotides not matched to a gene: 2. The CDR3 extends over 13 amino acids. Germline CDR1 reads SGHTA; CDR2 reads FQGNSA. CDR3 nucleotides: TGTGCCAGCAGCCTGGGACAGGGGAACATTCAGTACTTC. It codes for CASSLGQGNIQYF.

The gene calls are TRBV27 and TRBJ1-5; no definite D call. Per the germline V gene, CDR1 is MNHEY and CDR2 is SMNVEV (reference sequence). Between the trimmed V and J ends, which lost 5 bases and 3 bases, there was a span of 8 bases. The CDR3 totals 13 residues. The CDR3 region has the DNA TGTGCCAGCAGTCCGTCCTACAATCAGCCCCAGCATTTT. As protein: CASSPSYNQPQHF.

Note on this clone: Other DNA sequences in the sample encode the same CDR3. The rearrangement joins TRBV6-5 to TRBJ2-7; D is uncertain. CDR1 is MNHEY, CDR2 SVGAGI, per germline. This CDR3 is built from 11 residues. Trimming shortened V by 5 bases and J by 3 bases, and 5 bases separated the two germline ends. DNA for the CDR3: TGTGCCAGCAGTGGTCTCTACGAGCAGTACTTC. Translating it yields CASSGLYEQYF.

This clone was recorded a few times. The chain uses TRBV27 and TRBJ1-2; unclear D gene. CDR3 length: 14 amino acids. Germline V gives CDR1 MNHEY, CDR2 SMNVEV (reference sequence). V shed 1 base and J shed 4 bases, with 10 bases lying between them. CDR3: CASSLLGWGYGYTF. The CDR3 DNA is TGTGCCAGCAGTTTATTGGGTTGGGGCTATGGCTACACCTTC.

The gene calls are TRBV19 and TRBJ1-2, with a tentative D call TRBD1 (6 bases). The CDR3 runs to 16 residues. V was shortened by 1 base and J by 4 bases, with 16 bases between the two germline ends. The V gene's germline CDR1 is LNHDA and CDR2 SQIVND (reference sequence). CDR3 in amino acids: CASSIGGAKRAYGYTF. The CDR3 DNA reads TGTGCCAGTAGTATAGGGGGGGCAAAGAGAGCCTATGGCTACACCTTC.

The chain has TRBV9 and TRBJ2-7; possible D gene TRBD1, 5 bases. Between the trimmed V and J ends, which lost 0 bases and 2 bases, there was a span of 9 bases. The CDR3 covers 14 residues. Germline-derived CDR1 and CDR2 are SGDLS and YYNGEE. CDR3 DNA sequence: TGTGCCAGCAGCGTAGATGGGGCGGCCTACGAGCAGTACTTC. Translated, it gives CASSVDGAAYEQYF.